The 9 T cell receptor beta chains listed next were all sequenced from one sample in a study of cytomegalovirus exposure and HLA in healthy donors. This PCR relied on a set of 60 Vbeta primers and 13 Jbeta primers. Repertoires were generated with immunoSEQ multiplex PCR, while TCRdb's copy carries only in-frame clones and drops some. This sample has nearly 95,000 clones, with 79% found just once. Input material: PBMCs. These receptors were obtained from a woman aged 40-49 years in good health and CMV-seronegative.

The rearrangement links TRBV7-2 to TRBJ1-1; D gene unclear. Germline CDR1 and CDR2: SGHTA and FQGNSA. CDR3 length equals 15 residues. Trimming stripped 0 bases from V and 1 base from J, with 9 bases between. CDR3 region: CASSLAWLTNTEAFF. For the CDR3, the DNA is TGTGCCAGCAGCTTAGCGTGGCTTACGAACACTGAAGCTTTCTTT.

In this sample, this clone turned up a few times. The chain combines TRBV4-1 with TRBJ2-2, with 8 bases matching TRBD1. This CDR3 comprises 17 residues. The V segment lost 1 base and the J segment 7 bases; nucleotides outside the gene matches: 11. Germline lookup yields CDR1 MGHRA and CDR2 YSYEKL. The CDR3 loop reads CASSQVGTGGSDGELFF. The CDR3 DNA follows: TGCGCCAGCAGCCAAGTAGGAACAGGGGGAAGTGACGGGGAGCTGTTTTTT.

V is TRBV7-2 and J is TRBJ1-5, with no clear D. V was cut by 2 bases and J by 4 bases, with 9 bases left in between. The CDR3 is 14 residues long. Germline V gene sequence: CDR1 SGHTA, CDR2 FQGNSA. CDR3: CASSLRGNNQPQHF. CDR3 DNA: TGTGCCAGCAGCTTAAGAGGGAATAATCAGCCCCAGCATTTT.

V and J are TRBV5-4 and TRBJ1-3; 10 nucleotides agree with TRBD1. Looked up from germline, CDR1 is SGHNT and CDR2 is YYREEE (reference sequence). V shed 4 bases and J 2 bases; nucleotides not matched to a gene: 6. This CDR3 is 16 amino acids long. The CDR3 sequence: CASSPMGQGTGNTIYF. In nucleotides, the CDR3 is TGTGCCAGCAGCCCGATGGGACAGGGGACTGGAAACACCATATATTTT.

The CDR3 nucleotides are TGCGCCAGCAGCCAAGATACCAGGGGGAGCAATCAGCCCCAGCATTTT. This sequence encodes CASSQDTRGSNQPQHF. The chain joins TRBV4-3 to TRBJ1-5; 7 bases line up with TRBD1. The CDR3 consists of 16 residues. Germline V lookup: CDR1 LGHNA, CDR2 YSLEER. With 0 bases clipped from V and 1 base from J, the junction kept 3 bases outside the gene matches.

The chain uses TRBV5-4 and TRBJ1-1; D unclear. The V end lost 4 bases, the J end lost 0 bases, and 7 bases lay between the germline ends. CDR1 SGHNT and CDR2 YYREEE come from the germline V gene (reference sequence). The CDR3 has 13 amino acids. CDR3 sequence reads: CASSRGMNTEAFF. The CDR3 coding sequence is TGTGCCAGCAGCCGCGGAATGAACACTGAAGCTTTCTTT.

The rearrangement joins TRBV10-3 to TRBJ2-3; 10 bases are shared with TRBD2. Germline V gene data show CDR1 as ENHRY and CDR2 as SYGVKD. The CDR3 consists of 17 residues. With V trimmed by 5 bases and J by 1 base, 9 bases remained unmatched. The CDR3 loop is CAISIAGGSSRTDTQYF. CDR3 nucleotide sequence: TGTGCCATCAGTATAGCGGGGGGTTCATCCCGCACAGATACGCAGTATTTT.

The V and J genes are TRBV5-1 and TRBJ1-2; D unclear. The germline V gene encodes CDR1 SGHRS and CDR2 YFSETQ. The ends were cut back, 4 bases at V and 1 base at J, with 11 bases in the middle. The CDR3 runs to 14 residues. CDR3 DNA sequence: TGCGCCAGCAGCCCCCTGGAGGGTAACTATGGCTACACCTTC. Translation gives CASSPLEGNYGYTF.

The rearrangement links TRBV9 to TRBJ1-4, with TRBD1 as a possible D gene (5 bases). This CDR3 spans 15 amino acids. The germline V gene has CDR1 SGDLS and CDR2 YYNGEE. Between the trimmed V and J ends, which lost 3 bases and 5 bases, there was a span of 14 bases. CDR3 in DNA: TGTGCCAGCAGCGAAGCTCTAGGGGCCAATGAAAAACTGTTTTTT. Translated, it gives CASSEALGANEKLFF.